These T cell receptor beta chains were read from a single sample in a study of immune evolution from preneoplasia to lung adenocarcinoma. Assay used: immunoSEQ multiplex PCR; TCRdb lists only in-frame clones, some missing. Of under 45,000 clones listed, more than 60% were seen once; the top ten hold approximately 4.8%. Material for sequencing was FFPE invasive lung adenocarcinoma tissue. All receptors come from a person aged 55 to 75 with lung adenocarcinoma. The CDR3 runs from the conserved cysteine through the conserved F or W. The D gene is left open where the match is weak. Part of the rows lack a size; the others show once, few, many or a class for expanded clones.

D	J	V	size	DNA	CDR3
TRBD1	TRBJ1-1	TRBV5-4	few	TGTGCCAGCAGATGGGGACAGGGGGCAGGAGAAGCTTTCTTT	CASRWGQGAGEAFF
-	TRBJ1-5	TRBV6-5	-	TGTGCCAGCACCCAAAGGGGAATGGGCAATCAGCCCCAGCATTTT	CASTQRGMGNQPQHF
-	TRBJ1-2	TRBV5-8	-	TGTGCCAGCAGCTCGTGGACACCCTATGGCTACACCTTC	CASSSWTPYGYTF
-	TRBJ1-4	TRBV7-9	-	TGTGCCAGCAGCTTAGCCCCGGTGACAGCTGATGAAAAACTGTTTTTT	CASSLAPVTADEKLFF
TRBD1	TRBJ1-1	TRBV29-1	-	TGCAGCGGTGGCTCGGACAGGGGCACTGAAGCTTTCTTT	CSGGSDRGTEAFF
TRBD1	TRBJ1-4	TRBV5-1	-	TGCGCCAGCAGCTTTGACAGGGAAAAAGAAAAACTGTTTTTT	CASSFDREKEKLFF
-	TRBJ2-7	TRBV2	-	TGTGCCAGCAGTGGACGGGACCGTAACTACGAGCAGTACTTC	CASSGRDRNYEQYF
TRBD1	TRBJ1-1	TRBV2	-	TGTGCCAGCAGCCCCGGGACAGGGGGGAAGAGCACTGAAGCTTTCTTT	CASSPGTGGKSTEAFF
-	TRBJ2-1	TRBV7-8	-	TGTGCCAGCAGCTTTACGGACTCAAGTTCTGAGCAGTTCTTC	CASSFTDSSSEQFF
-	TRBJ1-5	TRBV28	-	TGTGCCAGCAGGGACCTCCTTGGGGGGATTAGCAATCAGCCCCAGCATTTT	CASRDLLGGISNQPQHF
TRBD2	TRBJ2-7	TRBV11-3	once	TGTGCCAGCAGCCCGGCGGGACTACCACCTAACGAGCAGTACTTC	CASSPAGLPPNEQYF
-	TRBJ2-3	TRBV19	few	TGTGCCAGTAGTAACCTCGGGACCTACACAGATACGCAGTATTTT	CASSNLGTYTDTQYF
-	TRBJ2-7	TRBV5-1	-	TGCGCCAGCAGCTTGGCGGCAGGGAACACCTACGAGCAGTACTTC	CASSLAAGNTYEQYF
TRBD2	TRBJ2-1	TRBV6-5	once	TGTGCCAGCAGTTACGATAGCGGGAGGGTCTACAATGAGCAGTTCTTC	CASSYDSGRVYNEQFF
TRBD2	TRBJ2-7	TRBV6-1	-	TGTGCCAGCAGTGAAGTCCTAGCGGGTTTCCTCCACGAGCAGTACTTC	CASSEVLAGFLHEQYF
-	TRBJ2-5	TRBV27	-	TGTGCCAGCAATAAAGAGACCCAGTACTTC	CASNKETQYF
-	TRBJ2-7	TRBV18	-	TGTGCCAGCTCACCAAGAACGGCAGCACCCTACGAGCAGTACTTC	CASSPRTAAPYEQYF
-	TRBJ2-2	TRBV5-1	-	TGCGCCAGCAGCTTGGCTTCTGGAGCCCCCGCCACCGGGGAGCTGTTTTTT	CASSLASGAPATGELFF
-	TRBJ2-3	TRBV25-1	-	TGTGCCAGCAGTGAATCTAGGGGTATTGAGACAGATACGCAGTATTTT	CASSESRGIETDTQYF
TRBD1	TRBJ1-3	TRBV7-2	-	TGTGCCAGCAGCTCGTACAGGGGCTCTGGAAACACCATATATTTT	CASSSYRGSGNTIYF
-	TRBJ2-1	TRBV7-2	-	TGTGCCAGCAGCCCGGACGGCCTCAGCGCCTACAATGAGCAGTTCTTC	CASSPDGLSAYNEQFF
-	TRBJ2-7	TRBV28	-	TGTGCCAGCACCTCTGACAGGTCAGCCTACGAGCAGTACTTC	CASTSDRSAYEQYF
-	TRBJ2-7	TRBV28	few	TGTGCCAGCAAAAGTACTACCTCCTACGAGCAGTACTTC	CASKSTTSYEQYF
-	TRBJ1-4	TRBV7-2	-	TGTGCCAGCAGCCCTGGACAGCAGATTAATGAAAAACTGTTTTTT	CASSPGQQINEKLFF
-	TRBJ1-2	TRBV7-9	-	TGTGCCAGCAGCTTCGCGGAGGGCTATGGCTACACCTTC	CASSFAEGYGYTF
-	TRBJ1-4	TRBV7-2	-	TGTGCCAGCAGCTTAGCCCGGGGGCAGGGTACTAATGAAAAACTGTTTTTT	CASSLARGQGTNEKLFF
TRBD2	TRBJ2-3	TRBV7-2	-	TGTGCCAGCAGCTTGGCCCCTCCTGGGACTACCACCACAGATACGCAGTATTTT	CASSLAPPGTTTTDTQYF
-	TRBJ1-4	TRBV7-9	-	TGTGCCAGCAGCCAGGTCGTAGGTGCAACTAATGAAAAACTGTTTTTT	CASSQVVGATNEKLFF
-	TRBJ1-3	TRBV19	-	TGTGCCAGTAGCGACAGGGGAAACACCATATATTTT	CASSDRGNTIYF
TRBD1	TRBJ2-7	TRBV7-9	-	TGTGCCAGCAGCTCCGCCGGGACAGGGGGCTACGAGCAATACTTC	CASSSAGTGGYEQYF
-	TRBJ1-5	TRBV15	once	TGTGCCACCAGCAGATTACCCGGGGCCGGGGGGGCCCAGCATTTT	CATSRLPGAGGAQHF
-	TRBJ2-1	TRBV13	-	TGTGCCAGCAGCCCCCAGGGGGGGCAATACAATGAGCAGTTCTTC	CASSPQGGQYNEQFF
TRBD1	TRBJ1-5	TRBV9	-	TGTGCCAGCAGCGTAGAAGGGGGCCGCAATCAGCCCCAGCATTTT	CASSVEGGRNQPQHF